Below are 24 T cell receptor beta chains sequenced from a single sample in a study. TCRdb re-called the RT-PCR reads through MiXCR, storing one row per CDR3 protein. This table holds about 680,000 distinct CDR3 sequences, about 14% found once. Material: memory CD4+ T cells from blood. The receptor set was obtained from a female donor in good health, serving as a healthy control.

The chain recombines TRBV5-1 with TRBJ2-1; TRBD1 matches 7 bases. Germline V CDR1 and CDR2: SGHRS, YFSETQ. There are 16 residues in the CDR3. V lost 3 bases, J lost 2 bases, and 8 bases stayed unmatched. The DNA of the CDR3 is TGCGCCAGCAGCTCCTTCTCACAGGGGCCCTACAATGAGCAGTTCTTC. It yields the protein CASSSFSQGPYNEQFF.

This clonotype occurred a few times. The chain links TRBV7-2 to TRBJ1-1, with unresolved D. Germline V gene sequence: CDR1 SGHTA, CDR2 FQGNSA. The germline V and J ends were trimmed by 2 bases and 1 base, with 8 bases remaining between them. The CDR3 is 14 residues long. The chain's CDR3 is CASSLSYTNTEAFF. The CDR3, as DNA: TGTGCCAGCAGCTTATCGTACACGAACACTGAAGCTTTCTTT.

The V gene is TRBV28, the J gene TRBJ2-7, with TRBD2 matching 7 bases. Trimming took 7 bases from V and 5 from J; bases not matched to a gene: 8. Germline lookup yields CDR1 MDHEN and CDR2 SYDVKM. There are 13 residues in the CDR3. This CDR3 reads CASKREGSDEQYF. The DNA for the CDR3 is TGTGCCAGCAAAAGGGAGGGTTCTGACGAGCAGTACTTC.

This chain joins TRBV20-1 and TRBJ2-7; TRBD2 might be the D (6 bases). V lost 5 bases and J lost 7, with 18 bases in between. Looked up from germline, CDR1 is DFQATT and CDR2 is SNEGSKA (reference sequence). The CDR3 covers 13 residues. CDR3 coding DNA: TGCAGTGCTCCGGTCCCCGGGGGAAGGGAGCAGTACTTC. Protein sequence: CSAPVPGGREQYF.

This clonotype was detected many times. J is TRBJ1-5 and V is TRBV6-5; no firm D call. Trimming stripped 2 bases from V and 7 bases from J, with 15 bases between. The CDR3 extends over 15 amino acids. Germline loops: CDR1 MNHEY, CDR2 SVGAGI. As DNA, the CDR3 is TGTGCCAGCAGTTACGGGCCAGGCGGTGGCCAGCCCCAGCATTTT. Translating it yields CASSYGPGGGQPQHF.

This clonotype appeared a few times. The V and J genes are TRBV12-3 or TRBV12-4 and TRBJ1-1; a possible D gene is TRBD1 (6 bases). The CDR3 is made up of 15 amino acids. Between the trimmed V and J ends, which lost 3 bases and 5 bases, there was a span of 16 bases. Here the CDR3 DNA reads TGTGCCAGCAGTTTCCCGACATTACAGGGAACTGAAGCTTTCTTT. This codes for CASSFPTLQGTEAFF.

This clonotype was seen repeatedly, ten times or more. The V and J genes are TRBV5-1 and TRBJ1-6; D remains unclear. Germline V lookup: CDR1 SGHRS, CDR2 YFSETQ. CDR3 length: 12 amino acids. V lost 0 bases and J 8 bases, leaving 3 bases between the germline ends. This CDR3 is CASSLDHSPLHF. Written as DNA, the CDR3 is TGCGCCAGCAGCTTGGACCATTCACCCCTCCACTTT.

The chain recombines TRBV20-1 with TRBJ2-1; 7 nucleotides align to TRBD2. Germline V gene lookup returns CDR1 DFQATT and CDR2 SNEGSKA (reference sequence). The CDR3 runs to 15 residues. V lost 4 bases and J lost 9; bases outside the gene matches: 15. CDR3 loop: CSAIRGGSHRTEQFF. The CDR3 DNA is TGCAGTGCTATAAGGGGCGGGAGCCATCGAACTGAGCAGTTCTTC.

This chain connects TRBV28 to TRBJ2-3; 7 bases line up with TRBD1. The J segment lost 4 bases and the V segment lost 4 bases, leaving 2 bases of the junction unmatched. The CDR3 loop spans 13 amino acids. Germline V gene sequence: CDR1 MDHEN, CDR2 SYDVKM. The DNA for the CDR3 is TGTGCCAGCAGTTCACAGGGGCCAGATACGCAGTATTTT. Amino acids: CASSSQGPDTQYF.

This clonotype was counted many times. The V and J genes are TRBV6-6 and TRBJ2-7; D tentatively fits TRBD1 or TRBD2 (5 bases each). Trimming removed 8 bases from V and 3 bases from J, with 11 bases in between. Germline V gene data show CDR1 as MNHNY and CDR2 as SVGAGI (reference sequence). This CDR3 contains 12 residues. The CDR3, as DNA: TGTGCCAGCCGGGACCAGTACTACGAGCAGTACTTC. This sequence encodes CASRDQYYEQYF.

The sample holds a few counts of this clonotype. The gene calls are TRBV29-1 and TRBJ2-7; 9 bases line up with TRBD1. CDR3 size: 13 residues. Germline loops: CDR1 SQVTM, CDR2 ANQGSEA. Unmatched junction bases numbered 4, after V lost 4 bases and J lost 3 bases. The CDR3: CSVGGQGSYEQYF. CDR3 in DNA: TGCAGCGTTGGAGGACAGGGGAGCTACGAGCAGTACTTC.

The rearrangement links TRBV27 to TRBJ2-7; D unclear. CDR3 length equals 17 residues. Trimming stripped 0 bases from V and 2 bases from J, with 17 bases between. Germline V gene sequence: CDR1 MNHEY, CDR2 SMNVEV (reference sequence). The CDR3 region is CASSLSWVGLLTYEQYF. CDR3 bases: TGTGCCAGCAGTTTATCGTGGGTGGGATTACTCACCTACGAGCAGTACTTC.

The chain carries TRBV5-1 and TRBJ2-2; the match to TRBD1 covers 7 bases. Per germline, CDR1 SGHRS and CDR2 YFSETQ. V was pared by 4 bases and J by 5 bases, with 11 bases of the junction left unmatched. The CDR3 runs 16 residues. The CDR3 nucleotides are TGCGCCAGCAGCGGGATTCAGGGGGTAAATACCGGGGAGCTGTTTTTT. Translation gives CASSGIQGVNTGELFF.

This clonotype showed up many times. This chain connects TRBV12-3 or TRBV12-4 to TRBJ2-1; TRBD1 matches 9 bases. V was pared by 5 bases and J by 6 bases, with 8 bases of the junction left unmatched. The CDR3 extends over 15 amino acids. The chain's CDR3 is CASSDEGQGANEQFF. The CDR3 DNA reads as TGTGCCAGCAGTGACGAGGGACAGGGTGCCAATGAGCAGTTCTTC.

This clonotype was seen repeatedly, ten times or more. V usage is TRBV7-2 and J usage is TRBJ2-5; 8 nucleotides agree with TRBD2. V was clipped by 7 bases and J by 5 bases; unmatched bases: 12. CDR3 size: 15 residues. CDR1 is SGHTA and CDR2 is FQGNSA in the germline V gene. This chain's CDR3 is CASTRTSQGGETQYF. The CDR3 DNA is TGTGCCAGCACCCGGACTAGCCAAGGGGGGGAGACCCAGTACTTC.

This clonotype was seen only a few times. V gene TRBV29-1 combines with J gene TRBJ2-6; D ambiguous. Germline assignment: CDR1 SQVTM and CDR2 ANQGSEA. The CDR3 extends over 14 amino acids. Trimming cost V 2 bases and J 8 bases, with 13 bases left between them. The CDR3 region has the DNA TGCAGCGTTGAAAGTACGGCACAGCCCAACGTCCTGACTTTC. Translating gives CSVESTAQPNVLTF.

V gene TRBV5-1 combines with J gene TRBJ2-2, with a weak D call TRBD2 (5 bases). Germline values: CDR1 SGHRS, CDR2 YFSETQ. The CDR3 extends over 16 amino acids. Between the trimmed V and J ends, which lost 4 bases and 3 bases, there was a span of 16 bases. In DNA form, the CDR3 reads TGCGCCAGCAGCACCTACGCAGGACTCGACACCGGGGAGCTGTTTTTT. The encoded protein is CASSTYAGLDTGELFF.

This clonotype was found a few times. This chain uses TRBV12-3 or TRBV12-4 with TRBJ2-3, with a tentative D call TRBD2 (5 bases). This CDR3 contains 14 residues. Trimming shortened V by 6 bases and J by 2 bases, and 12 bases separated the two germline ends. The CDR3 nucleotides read TGTGCCAGCAGAACCAGAGACTACACAGATACGCAGTATTTT. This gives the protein CASRTRDYTDTQYF.

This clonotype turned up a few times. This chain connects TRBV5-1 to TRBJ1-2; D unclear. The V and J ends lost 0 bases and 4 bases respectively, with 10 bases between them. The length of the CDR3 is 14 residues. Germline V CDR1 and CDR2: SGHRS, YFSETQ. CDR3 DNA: TGCGCCAGCAGCTTGGACGGGCAGGCCTATGGCTACACCTTC. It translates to CASSLDGQAYGYTF. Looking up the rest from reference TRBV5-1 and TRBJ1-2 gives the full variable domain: KAGVTQTPRYLIKTRGQQVTLSCSPISGHRSVSWYQQTPGQGLQFLFEYFSETQRNKGNFPGRFSGRQFSNSRSEMNVSTLELGDSALYLCASSLDGQAYGYTFGSGTRLTVV.

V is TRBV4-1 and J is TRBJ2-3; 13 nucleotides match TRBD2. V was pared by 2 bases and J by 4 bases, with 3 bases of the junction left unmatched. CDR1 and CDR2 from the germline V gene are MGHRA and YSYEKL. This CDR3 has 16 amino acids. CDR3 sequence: CASSQPTSGRADTQYF. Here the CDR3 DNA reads TGCGCCAGCAGCCAACCTACTAGCGGGAGGGCAGATACGCAGTATTTT.

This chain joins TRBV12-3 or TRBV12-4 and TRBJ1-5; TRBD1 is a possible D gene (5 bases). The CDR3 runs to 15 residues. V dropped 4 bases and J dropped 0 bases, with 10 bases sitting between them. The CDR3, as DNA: TGTGCCAGCAGTTCCCGACAGCTTAGCAATCAGCCCCAGCATTTT. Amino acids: CASSSRQLSNQPQHF.

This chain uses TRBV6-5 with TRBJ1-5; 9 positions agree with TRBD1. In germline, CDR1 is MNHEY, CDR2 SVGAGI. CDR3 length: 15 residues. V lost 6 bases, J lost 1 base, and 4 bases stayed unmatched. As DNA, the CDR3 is TGTGCCAGCAGAAGGACAGGGGAAAGCAATCAGCCCCAGCATTTT. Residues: CASRRTGESNQPQHF.

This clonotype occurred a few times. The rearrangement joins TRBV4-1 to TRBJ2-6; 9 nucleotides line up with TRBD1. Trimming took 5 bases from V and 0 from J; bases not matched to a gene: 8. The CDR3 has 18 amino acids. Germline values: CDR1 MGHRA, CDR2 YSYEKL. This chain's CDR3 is CASSSPTGGSSGANVLTF. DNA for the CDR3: TGCGCCAGCAGCTCCCCGACAGGGGGAAGCTCTGGGGCCAACGTCCTGACTTTC.

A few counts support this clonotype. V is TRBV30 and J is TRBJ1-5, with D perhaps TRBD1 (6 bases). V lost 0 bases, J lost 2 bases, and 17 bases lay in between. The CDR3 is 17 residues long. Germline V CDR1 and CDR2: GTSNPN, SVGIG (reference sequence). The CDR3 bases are TGTGCCTGGAGTGTAGGGCAGGGGATCTCTGGCAATCAGCCCCAGCATTTT. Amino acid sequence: CAWSVGQGISGNQPQHF.